This T cell receptor (beta chain) was recovered during a study of T cell responses to AZD1222 COVID-19 vaccine. The CDR3 runs 15 residues. CDR1 and CDR2 from the germline V gene are SGHVS and FQNEAQ. Trimming removed 4 bases from V and 6 bases from J; junction bases left unmatched: 6. On this clone itself: Its antigen is unidentified.

General observations from the study: Regions 160-218 and 743-854 held dominance among vaccine-associated CD4 TCRs, which spanned spike. All repertoire sampling was performed exclusively after the peak T cell response. It should be noted that donors were predominantly white British and more often female, and clonal diversity was possibly underestimated.

Profiled with immunoSEQ multiplex PCR; TCRdb holds only in-frame clones, not every one. The sample shows approximately 220,000 clones, approximately 94% of them seen only once. The rearrangement links TRBV7-8 to TRBJ1-6; 7 nucleotides align to TRBD1. This specimen was peripheral blood, taken on day 0 of MenACWY control vaccination. The TCR was taken from an adult in good health. The CDR3: CASSSGTAVNSPLHF. The CDR3 nucleotides are TGTGCCAGCAGCTCAGGGACAGCCGTTAATTCACCCCTCCACTTT.